Presented here are 27 T cell receptor beta chains from one specimen sequenced in a study of blood T cell repertoires in COVID-19. The repertoire was sequenced with immunoSEQ multiplex PCR; TCRdb's copy has only in-frame clones and lacks some. The table has under 300,000 clones, 70% to 85% seen once. Sequencing input: peripheral blood. All receptors derive from a woman aged 40 to 49 who had recovered from COVID-19.

The chain joins TRBV12-5 to TRBJ1-2; 9 bases agree with TRBD1. V trimming: 5 bases; J trimming: 7 bases; junction bases outside the gene matches: 8. Germline V gene lookup returns CDR1 LGHNT and CDR2 FRNRAP. This CDR3 region has 14 residues. The CDR3 DNA reads TGTGCTAGTGGTCCGGGACAGGGTCTCGGTGGCTACACCTTC. It yields the protein CASGPGQGLGGYTF.

The rearrangement joins TRBV5-1 to TRBJ1-1; weak D call: TRBD1 (5 bases). The germline V gene encodes CDR1 SGHRS and CDR2 YFSETQ. The length of the CDR3 is 14 residues. The V and J ends lost 2 bases and 5 bases respectively, with 13 bases between them. The CDR3 is CASSFSGFGTEAFF. The CDR3 DNA reads as TGCGCCAGCAGCTTCTCAGGGTTTGGAACTGAAGCTTTCTTT.

The chain is built from TRBV28 and TRBJ2-7; perhaps TRBD1 as D (5 bases). V shed 2 bases and J shed 2 bases, with 10 bases lying between them. Germline V lookup: CDR1 MDHEN, CDR2 SYDVKM. The length of the CDR3 is 14 residues. CDR3: CASSLSDRAYEQYF. The CDR3 DNA is TGTGCCAGCAGTTTAAGTGACAGAGCCTACGAGCAGTACTTC. The full variable domain, in which reference TRBV28 and TRBJ2-7 provide the parts outside the CDR3, is DVKVTQSSRYLVKRTGEKVFLECVQDMDHENMFWYRQDPGLGLRLIYFSYDVKMKEKGDIPEGYSVSREKKERFSLILESASTNQTSMYLCASSLSDRAYEQYFGPGTRLTVT.

CDR3 sequence: CASKQGEWTEAFF. In DNA, the CDR3 is TGTGCCAGCAAACAGGGGGAGTGGACTGAAGCTTTCTTT. The chain combines TRBV12-3 or TRBV12-4 with TRBJ1-1, with 8 bases that match TRBD1. After removal of 7 bases from V and 5 bases from J, the junction contained 6 bases not matched to a gene. The CDR3 runs to 13 residues.

The rearrangement joins TRBV29-1 to TRBJ2-4; 9 bases agree with TRBD1. The V and J ends lost 4 bases and 8 bases, in that order; junction bases with no gene match: 12. The CDR3 sequence is 15 residues long. Germline CDR1 reads SQVTM; CDR2 reads ANQGSEA. For the CDR3, the DNA is TGCAGCGTTGGAAGGAACAGGGGGCTTGGGTACATTCAGTACTTC. Its translation: CSVGRNRGLGYIQYF.

The table lists this clone with a few counts. The chain employs TRBV4-2 and TRBJ1-2, with 9 nucleotides matching TRBD1. V lost 4 bases and J lost 3; bases outside the gene matches: 6. Germline loops: CDR1 LGHNA, CDR2 YNFKEQ. CDR3 length: 15 amino acids. CDR3: CASSLPTGGDYGYTF. DNA of the CDR3: TGTGCCAGCAGCCTCCCGACAGGGGGAGACTATGGCTACACCTTC.

The chain links TRBV6-5 to TRBJ2-1; 7 bases are a match to TRBD2. The germline gives CDR1 MNHEY, CDR2 SVGAGI. This CDR3 has 13 residues. Trimming took 6 bases from V and 9 from J; bases not matched to a gene: 8. DNA of the CDR3: TGTGCCAGCAGCCGACTAGCCCCGAGTGAGCAGTTCTTC. Its translation is CASSRLAPSEQFF.

This sequence joins TRBV13 and TRBJ2-7; weak D call: TRBD2 (6 bases). The CDR3 spans 14 residues. Germline values: CDR1 PRHDT, CDR2 FYEKMQ (reference sequence). V was shortened by 1 base and J by 1 base, with 8 bases between the two germline ends. The CDR3 DNA sequence: TGTGCCAGCAGCTTAGAAAGCGGGTCCTACGAGCAGTACTTC. It yields the protein CASSLESGSYEQYF.

A single count supports this clone. The V and J genes are TRBV9 and TRBJ2-1, with TRBD2 identical over 11 bases. With 2 bases clipped from V and 5 bases from J, the junction kept 6 bases outside the gene matches. Germline CDR1 and CDR2: SGDLS and YYNGEE. The CDR3 is made up of 16 amino acids. The CDR3 protein is CASSVQTSGGHNEQFF. CDR3 coding DNA: TGTGCCAGCAGCGTCCAAACTAGCGGGGGTCACAATGAGCAGTTCTTC.

The gene calls are TRBV13 and TRBJ1-3; 9 bases are a match to TRBD1. Trimming at V came to 4 bases and at J to 0 bases, leaving 4 bases not matched to a gene. Germline CDR1 PRHDT, CDR2 FYEKMQ (reference sequence). This CDR3 region has 16 residues. The DNA of the CDR3 is TGTGCCAGCAGCTCAAAGGACAGGGGCTCTGGAAACACCATATATTTT. Translating it yields CASSSKDRGSGNTIYF. Drawing the rest from reference TRBV13 and TRBJ1-3, the complete variable domain is AAGVIQSPRHLIKEKRETATLKCYPIPRHDTVYWYQQGPGQDPQFLISFYEKMQSDKGSIPDRFSAQQFSDYHSELNMSSLELGDSALYFCASSSKDRGSGNTIYFGEGSWLTVV.

The V gene is TRBV7-9, the J gene TRBJ1-2; D perhaps matches TRBD1 (5 bases). Trimming removed 5 bases from V and 3 bases from J, with 10 bases in between. This CDR3 has 13 amino acids. Germline CDR1 reads SEHNR; CDR2 reads FQNEAQ (reference sequence). The CDR3 protein is CASSQAGHYGYTF. The CDR3 DNA reads as TGTGCCAGCAGCCAGGCGGGGCACTATGGCTACACCTTC.

The chain links TRBV2 to TRBJ2-1; D gene unclear. Between the trimmed V and J ends, which lost 4 bases and 8 bases, there was a span of 15 bases. In germline, CDR1 is SNHLY, CDR2 FYNNEI. The CDR3 has 14 residues. In DNA form, the CDR3 reads TGTGCCAGCAGTGCTCTGGTTAGTCTGGATGAGCAGTTCTTC. Amino acids: CASSALVSLDEQFF.

The chain is built from TRBV30 and TRBJ1-1, with D possibly being TRBD1 (6 bases). The CDR3 totals 11 residues. Germline values: CDR1 GTSNPN, CDR2 SVGIG (reference sequence). Trimming removed 1 base at V and 7 bases at J, with 7 bases between. DNA for the CDR3: TGTGCCTGGAGTGGGACAGTTGAAGCTTTCTTT. This sequence encodes CAWSGTVEAFF.

The CDR3 sequence: CASSYSRQGADEQFF. The DNA of the CDR3 is TGTGCCAGCAGTTACTCGCGCCAGGGGGCAGATGAGCAGTTCTTC. The J gene is TRBJ2-1, the V gene TRBV6-6; 8 bases are a match to TRBD1. The CDR3 consists of 15 residues. The trim removed 0 bases at V and 8 bases at J, leaving 6 bases unmatched. Germline CDR1 is MNHNY and CDR2 is SVGAGI (reference sequence).

V is TRBV9 and J is TRBJ1-2; D is possibly TRBD1 (5 bases). V was shortened by 0 bases and J by 1 base, with 16 bases between the two germline ends. The CDR3 is made up of 17 amino acids. CDR1 is SGDLS and CDR2 is YYNGEE in the germline V gene. CDR3 residues: CASSVEQVTVFNYGYTF. The CDR3 DNA sequence: TGTGCCAGCAGCGTAGAGCAAGTGACAGTCTTTAACTATGGCTACACCTTC.

The V and J genes are TRBV7-9 and TRBJ2-5, with no clear D. V dropped 3 bases and J dropped 3 bases, with 11 bases sitting between them. There are 14 residues in the CDR3. The germline V gene has CDR1 SEHNR and CDR2 FQNEAQ (reference sequence). The CDR3 region is CASSFYPLKETQYF. CDR3 coding DNA: TGTGCCAGCAGCTTCTACCCATTAAAAGAGACCCAGTACTTC.

The V call is TRBV5-1, the J call TRBJ2-7; 7 bases line up with TRBD1. The length of the CDR3 is 14 residues. Germline trimming cut 8 bases from V and 4 bases from J; bases unmatched to any gene: 12. CDR1 and CDR2 from the germline V gene are SGHRS and YFSETQ. This chain's CDR3 is CASPYGTETYEQYF. In DNA, the CDR3 is TGCGCCAGTCCTTACGGGACAGAGACATACGAGCAGTACTTC.

The chain recombines TRBV6-5 with TRBJ2-5, with TRBD1 as a possible D gene (5 bases). The germline V gene encodes CDR1 MNHEY and CDR2 SVGAGI. The CDR3 length is 15 residues. Trimming left V 5 bases short and J 8 bases short, with 21 bases between. For the CDR3, the DNA is TGTGCCAGCAGTCCCCTTCCGACGGAAGGACACACCCAGTACTTC. Translation: CASSPLPTEGHTQYF.

This clone was seen more than once but under ten times. The chain links TRBV28 to TRBJ1-5; no clear D. Germline V lookup: CDR1 MDHEN, CDR2 SYDVKM. V lost 3 bases, J lost 0 bases, and 9 bases lay in between. There are 15 residues in the CDR3. The CDR3 region has the DNA TGTGCCAGCAGTTTGTGGACTTTTAGCAATCAGCCCCAGCATTTT. Protein product: CASSLWTFSNQPQHF.

In its sample, this clone was seen once. V gene TRBV9 combines with J gene TRBJ2-2, with no clear D. Per the germline V gene, CDR1 is SGDLS and CDR2 is YYNGEE. V lost 3 bases to trimming and J lost 0 bases, with 6 bases between them. CDR3 length: 14 residues. The CDR3 bases are TGTGCCAGCAGCGATAGCCCGAACACCGGGGAGCTGTTTTTT. Residues: CASSDSPNTGELFF.

The chain has TRBV6-5 and TRBJ1-3; TRBD1 aligns across 7 bases. From germline, CDR1 is MNHEY and CDR2 SVGAGI. The length of the CDR3 is 14 residues. V trimming: 5 bases; J trimming: 4 bases; junction bases outside the gene matches: 5. The CDR3 DNA is TGTGCCAGCAGTCAGGACAGGACAGGAAACACCATATATTTT. As protein: CASSQDRTGNTIYF.

V gene TRBV7-9 combines with J gene TRBJ2-6, with 10 bases fitting TRBD1. This CDR3 has 18 residues. Germline values: CDR1 SEHNR, CDR2 FQNEAQ (reference sequence). V shed 4 bases, J shed 1 base, and the junction held 7 bases outside the gene matches. Here the CDR3 reads CASSSTGTGVSGANVLTF. CDR3 DNA sequence: TGTGCCAGCAGCTCAACCGGGACAGGGGTTTCTGGGGCCAACGTCCTGACTTTC.

This rearrangement joins TRBV7-2 to TRBJ2-7; D call uncertain. Per germline, CDR1 SGHTA and CDR2 FQGNSA. The CDR3 runs to 15 residues. V was clipped by 5 bases and J by 4 bases, with 18 bases between them. The CDR3 is CASSPSLLQVYEQYF. As DNA, the CDR3 is TGTGCCAGCAGCCCCTCACTCCTGCAGGTATACGAGCAGTACTTC. Combining the CDR3 with reference TRBV7-2 and TRBJ2-7 gives the whole variable domain GAGVSQSPSNKVTEKGKDVELRCDPISGHTALYWYRQSLGQGLEFLIYFQGNSAPDKSGLPSDRFSAERTGGSVSTLTIQRTQQEDSAVYLCASSPSLLQVYEQYFGPGTRLTVT.

In nucleotides, the CDR3 is TGTGCCAGCAGTTACTTCAGGGGGCTCACCGGGGAGCTGTTTTTT. This sequence encodes CASSYFRGLTGELFF. The chain employs TRBV6-2 or TRBV6-3 and TRBJ2-2; 8 bases agree with TRBD1. The CDR3 is made up of 15 amino acids. V shed 1 base, J shed 4 bases, and the junction held 2 bases outside the gene matches. Germline assignment: CDR1 MNHEY and CDR2 SVGEGT.

This clone showed up just once. V and J are TRBV4-1 and TRBJ1-2; D gene ambiguous. V was shortened by 0 bases and J by 5 bases, with 10 bases between the two germline ends. The CDR3 has 14 residues. CDR1 MGHRA and CDR2 YSYEKL come from the germline V gene. The CDR3 sequence is CASSQDRGDYGYTF. The CDR3 DNA is TGCGCCAGCAGCCAAGATCGGGGAGATTATGGCTACACCTTC.

This rearrangement joins TRBV19 to TRBJ2-3, with 10 bases aligning to TRBD1. Looked up from germline, CDR1 is LNHDA and CDR2 is SQIVND (reference sequence). CDR3 length equals 15 residues. V was pared by 5 bases and J by 1 base, with 3 bases of the junction left unmatched. The CDR3, as DNA: TGTGCCAGTAGTTTCGACAGGGGGCGCACAGATACGCAGTATTTT. Translated, it gives CASSFDRGRTDTQYF.

V is TRBV28 and J is TRBJ2-7; the D gene is possibly TRBD1 (6 bases). CDR3 length equals 13 residues. V was trimmed by 8 bases and J by 10 bases, leaving 21 bases between them. Germline V gene sequence: CDR1 MDHEN, CDR2 SYDVKM. CDR3 sequence reads: CASAVLGAPGQYF. CDR3 DNA sequence: TGTGCCAGCGCAGTGTTGGGGGCCCCCGGACAGTACTTC.